Reported below is one T cell receptor (beta chain). Other DNA sequences of this sample code for an identical CDR3. Original handling: It was from reference gene primer amplification that nucleated cell counts were estimated. Some clones are missing from TCRdb's copy, which holds only in-frame ones; the method was immunoSEQ multiplex PCR. The V and J calls and clone size are taken from that table; D and trimming were inferred from the DNA. The sample records around 230,000 clones, about nine tenths being singletons. The sample comes from a study of blood T cell repertoires in COVID-19. Across the study: The origin of the acute and convalescent COVID-19 samples was the United States, Italy and Spain. PBMCs, B-cell-depleted T cells, or T cells provided the cDNA or gDNA that made up the material.

The ends lost 0 bases at V and 3 bases at J; junction bases unmatched: 1. Germline V gives CDR1 SGHRS, CDR2 YFSETQ. This CDR3 has 14 residues. Sequenced input: peripheral blood. The rearrangement joins TRBV5-1 to TRBJ2-7; 9 positions match TRBD1. This clonotype was sampled from a man in his sixties who had recovered from COVID-19. The CDR3 DNA sequence: TGCGCCAGCAGCTTGGACAGGGGGCTCTACGAGCAGTACTTC. This translates into CASSLDRGLYEQYF.